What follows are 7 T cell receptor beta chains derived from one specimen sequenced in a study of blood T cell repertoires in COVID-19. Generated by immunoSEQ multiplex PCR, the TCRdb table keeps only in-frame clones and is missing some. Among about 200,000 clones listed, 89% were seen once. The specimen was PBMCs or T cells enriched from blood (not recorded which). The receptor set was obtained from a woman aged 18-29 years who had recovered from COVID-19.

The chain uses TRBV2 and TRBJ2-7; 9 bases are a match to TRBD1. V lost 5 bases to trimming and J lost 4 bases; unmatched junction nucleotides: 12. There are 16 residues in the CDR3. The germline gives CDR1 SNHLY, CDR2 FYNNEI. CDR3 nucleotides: TGTGCCAGCAGTCGGTCCCGGGACAGGGTGCGGTACGAGCAGTACTTC. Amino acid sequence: CASSRSRDRVRYEQYF.

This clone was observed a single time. CDR3 nucleotides: TGTGCCAGCAGCTTGGGGGGTGGTCCCGAAGCTTTCTTT. Protein: CASSLGGGPEAFF. The J gene is TRBJ1-1, the V gene TRBV7-9; possibly TRBD1 for D (5 bases). Germline CDR1 is SEHNR and CDR2 is FQNEAQ (reference sequence). The germline V and J ends were trimmed by 3 bases and 8 bases, with 13 bases remaining between them. This CDR3 comprises 13 residues.

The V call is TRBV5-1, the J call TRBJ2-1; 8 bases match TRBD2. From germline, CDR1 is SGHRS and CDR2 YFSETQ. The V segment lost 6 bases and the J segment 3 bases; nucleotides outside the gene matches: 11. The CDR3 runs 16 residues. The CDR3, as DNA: TGCGCCAGCACTCCCTTTAGTAGCGGGGTCTACAATGAGCAGTTCTTC. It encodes CASTPFSSGVYNEQFF.

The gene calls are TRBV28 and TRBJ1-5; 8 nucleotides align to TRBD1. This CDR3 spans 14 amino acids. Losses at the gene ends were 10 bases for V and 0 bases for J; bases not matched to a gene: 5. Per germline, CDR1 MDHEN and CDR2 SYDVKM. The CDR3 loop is CAIEQGGSNQPQHF. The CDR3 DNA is TGTGCCATCGAACAGGGGGGTAGCAATCAGCCCCAGCATTTT. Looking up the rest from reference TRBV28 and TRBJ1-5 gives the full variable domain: DVKVTQSSRYLVKRTGEKVFLECVQDMDHENMFWYRQDPGLGLRLIYFSYDVKMKEKGDIPEGYSVSREKKERFSLILESASTNQTSMYLCAIEQGGSNQPQHFGDGTRLSIL.

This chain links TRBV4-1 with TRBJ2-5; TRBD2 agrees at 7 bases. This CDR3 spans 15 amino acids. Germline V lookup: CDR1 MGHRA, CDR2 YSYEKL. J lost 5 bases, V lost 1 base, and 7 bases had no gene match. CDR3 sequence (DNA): TGCGCCAGCAGCCAAGGTACAAGCGGGGCGGAGACCCAGTACTTC. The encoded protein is CASSQGTSGAETQYF.

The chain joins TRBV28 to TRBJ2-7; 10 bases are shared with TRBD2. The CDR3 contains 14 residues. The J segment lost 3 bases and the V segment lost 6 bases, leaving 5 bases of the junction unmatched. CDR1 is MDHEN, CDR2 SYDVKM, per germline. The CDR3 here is CASRPGLAYYEQYF. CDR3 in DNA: TGTGCCAGCAGACCGGGACTAGCGTACTACGAGCAGTACTTC.

CDR3 region: CAWTDRTNSPLHF. CDR3 coding DNA: TGTGCCTGGACGGACAGGACGAATTCACCCCTCCACTTT. The chain combines TRBV30 with TRBJ1-6; 7 bases agree with TRBD1. The length of the CDR3 is 13 residues. Germline-derived CDR1 and CDR2 are GTSNPN and SVGIG (reference sequence). V dropped 4 bases and J dropped 7; count of bases not matched to a gene: 4.